This note documents a single TCR beta chain sequence. In the original analysis: The assay estimated nucleated cells by amplifying reference gene primers. TCRdb's table, derived via immunoSEQ multiplex PCR, lists solely in-frame clones and lacks some. V and J calls and clone size come straight from that table; D and trimming were deduced from the DNA. The data hold over 200,000 clones, with 89% observed a single time. The CDR3 is 13 amino acids. Trimming took 2 bases from V and 2 from J, leaving 6 bases between them. Germline CDR1 LGHDT, CDR2 YNNKEL (reference sequence). The sample belongs to a study of blood T cell repertoires in COVID-19. As for the study in general: The samples span acute and convalescent COVID-19 from the United States, Italy and Spain. T cells, B-cell-depleted T cells, or PBMCs provided the cDNA or gDNA that served as material.

Sample: peripheral blood. This TCR came from a man aged 55 to 70 who had recovered from COVID-19. This sequence joins TRBV3-1 (or the pseudogene TRBV3-2) and TRBJ1-2; tentatively, D is TRBD1 (5 bases). Written as DNA, the CDR3 is TGTGCCAGCAGCCAACGGGGGAACTATGGCTACACCTTC. It specifies CASSQRGNYGYTF.